This T cell receptor (beta chain) comes out of a study of technical replicates of blood from four donors. The germline V gene encodes CDR1 SGHNT and CDR2 YYREEE (reference sequence). Trimming removed 0 bases from V and 0 bases from J, with 7 bases in between. This CDR3 has 14 amino acids. The assay was immunoSEQ multiplex PCR, and TCRdb's table has in-frame clones only and misses some. The sample has some 80,000 clones, more than 80% seen once; the top ten hold 0.25%. This receptor was identified in a human donor in good health. Sequenced material: T cells isolated from PBMCs. The chain uses TRBV5-4 and TRBJ2-7; perhaps TRBD2 as D (5 bases). The CDR3 coding sequence is TGTGCCAGCAGCTTGGGGCGGGTCTCCTACGAGCAGTACTTC. Translating it yields CASSLGRVSYEQYF.